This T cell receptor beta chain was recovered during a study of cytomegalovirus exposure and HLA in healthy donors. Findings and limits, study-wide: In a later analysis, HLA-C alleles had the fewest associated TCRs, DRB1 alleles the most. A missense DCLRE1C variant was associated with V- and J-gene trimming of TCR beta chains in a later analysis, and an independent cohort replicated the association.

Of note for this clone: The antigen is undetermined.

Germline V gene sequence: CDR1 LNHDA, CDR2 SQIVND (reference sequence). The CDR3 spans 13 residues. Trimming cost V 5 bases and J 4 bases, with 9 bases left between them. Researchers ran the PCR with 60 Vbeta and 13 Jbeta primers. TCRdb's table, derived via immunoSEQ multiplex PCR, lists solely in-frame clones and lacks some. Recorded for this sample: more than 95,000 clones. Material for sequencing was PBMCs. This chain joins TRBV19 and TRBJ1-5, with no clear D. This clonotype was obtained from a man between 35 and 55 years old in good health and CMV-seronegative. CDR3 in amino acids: CASSAQLNQPQHF. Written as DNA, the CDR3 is TGTGCCAGTAGTGCCCAACTTAATCAGCCCCAGCATTTT.